This entry lists 3 T cell receptor beta chains sequenced from one sample in a study of T-cell memory formation after mild COVID-19. In TCRdb, the 5' RACE reads were re-called with MiXCR into one record per CDR3 protein. The repertoire consists of more than 300,000 distinct CDR3 sequences, with roughly 13% occurring once and the leading ten covering about 20%. The sample was PBMCs or a T cell subset sorted from them (not recorded which). The origin of the receptors is a man between 18 and 35 years old who had mild COVID-19 (a few samples of this study predate the infection). Cell type and time point are not known.

This clonotype was counted at least ten times. The V and J genes are TRBV4-2 and TRBJ2-1; D call uncertain. V was trimmed by 3 bases and J by 7 bases, leaving 4 bases between them. In germline, CDR1 is LGHNA, CDR2 YNFKEQ. CDR3 length: 11 amino acids. In DNA form, the CDR3 reads TGTGCCAGCAGCCAGGGGAATGAGCAGTTCTTC. It yields the protein CASSQGNEQFF.

The chain couples TRBV7-3 to TRBJ2-4; no firm D call. The germline CDR1 and CDR2 sequences are SGHTA and FQGTGA. Trimming shortened V by 0 bases and J by 2 bases, and 2 bases separated the two germline ends. The CDR3 runs 13 residues. The CDR3 DNA sequence: TGTGCCAGCAGCTTAACATCCAAAAACATTCAGTACTTC. This sequence encodes CASSLTSKNIQYF.

This clonotype was counted only a few times. The J gene is TRBJ2-2, the V gene TRBV4-3; 8 bases map to TRBD2. Losses at the gene ends were 1 base for V and 6 bases for J; bases not matched to a gene: 7. Germline CDR1 and CDR2: LGHNA and YSLEER. The CDR3 consists of 16 residues. The CDR3, as DNA: TGCGCCAGCAGCCAAGGCCGGGGGGGCCGCGCCGGGGAGCTGTTTTTT. Amino acids: CASSQGRGGRAGELFF.